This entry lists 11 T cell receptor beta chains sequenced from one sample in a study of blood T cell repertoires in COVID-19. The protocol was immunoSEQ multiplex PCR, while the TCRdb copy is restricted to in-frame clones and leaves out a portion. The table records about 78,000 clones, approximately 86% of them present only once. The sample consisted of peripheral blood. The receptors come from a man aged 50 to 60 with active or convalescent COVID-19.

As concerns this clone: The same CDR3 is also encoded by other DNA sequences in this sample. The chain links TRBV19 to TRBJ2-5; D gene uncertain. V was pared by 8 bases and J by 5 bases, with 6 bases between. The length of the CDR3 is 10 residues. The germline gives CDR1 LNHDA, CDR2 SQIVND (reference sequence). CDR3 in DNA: TGTGCCAGTGGTCGGGAGACCCAGTACTTC. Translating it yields CASGRETQYF.

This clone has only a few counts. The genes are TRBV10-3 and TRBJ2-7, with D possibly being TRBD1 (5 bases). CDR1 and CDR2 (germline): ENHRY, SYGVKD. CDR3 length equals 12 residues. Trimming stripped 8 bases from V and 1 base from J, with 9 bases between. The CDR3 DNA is TGTGCCATCGCACAGGAATCCTACGAGCAGTACTTC. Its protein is CAIAQESYEQYF.

The CDR3 spells CASTRDRGSGANVLTF. As DNA, the CDR3 is TGTGCCAGCACCCGGGACAGGGGGAGTGGGGCCAACGTCCTGACTTTC. V and J are TRBV2 and TRBJ2-6, with 11 bases matching TRBD1. Germline CDR1 SNHLY, CDR2 FYNNEI. The CDR3 is made up of 16 amino acids. The V and J ends lost 7 bases and 3 bases, in that order; junction bases with no gene match: 5.

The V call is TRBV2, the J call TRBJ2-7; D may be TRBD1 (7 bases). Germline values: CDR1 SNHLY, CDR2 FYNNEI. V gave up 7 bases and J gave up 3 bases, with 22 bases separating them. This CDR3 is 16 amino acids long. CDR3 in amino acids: CASTSGGTVGFYEQYV. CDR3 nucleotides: TGTGCCAGCACTAGTGGCGGGACAGTCGGATTCTACGAGCAGTACGTC.

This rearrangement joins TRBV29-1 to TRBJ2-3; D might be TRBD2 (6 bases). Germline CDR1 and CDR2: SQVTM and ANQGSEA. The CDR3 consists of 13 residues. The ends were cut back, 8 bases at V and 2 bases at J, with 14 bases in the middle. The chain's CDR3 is CSLLAGNTDTQYF. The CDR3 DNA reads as TGCAGCCTACTGGCGGGAAACACAGATACGCAGTATTTT.

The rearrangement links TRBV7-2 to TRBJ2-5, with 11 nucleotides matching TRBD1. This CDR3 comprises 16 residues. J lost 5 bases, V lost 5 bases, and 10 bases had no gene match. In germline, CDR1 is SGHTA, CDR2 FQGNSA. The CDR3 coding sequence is TGTGCCAGCAGCCCCTCGGGGACAGGGGGGTGGGAGACCCAGTACTTC. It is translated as CASSPSGTGGWETQYF. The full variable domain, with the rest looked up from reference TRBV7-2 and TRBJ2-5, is GAGVSQSPSNKVTEKGKDVELRCDPISGHTALYWYRQSLGQGLEFLIYFQGNSAPDKSGLPSDRFSAERTGGSVSTLTIQRTQQEDSAVYLCASSPSGTGGWETQYFGPGTRLLVL.

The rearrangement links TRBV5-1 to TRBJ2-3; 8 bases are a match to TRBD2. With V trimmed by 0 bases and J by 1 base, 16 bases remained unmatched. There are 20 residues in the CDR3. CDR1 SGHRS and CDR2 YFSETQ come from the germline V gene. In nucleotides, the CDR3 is TGCGCCAGCAGCTTGGCCCTAGTAGCGGGGCGCCTTGGGGGCACAGATACGCAGTATTTT. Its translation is CASSLALVAGRLGGTDTQYF.

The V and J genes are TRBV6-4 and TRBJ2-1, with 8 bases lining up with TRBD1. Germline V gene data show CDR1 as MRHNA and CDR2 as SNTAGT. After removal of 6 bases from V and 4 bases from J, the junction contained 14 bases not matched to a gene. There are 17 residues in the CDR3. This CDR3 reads CASSKYSDRGVYNEQFF. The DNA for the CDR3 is TGTGCCAGCAGCAAGTACTCCGACAGGGGAGTATACAATGAGCAGTTCTTC.

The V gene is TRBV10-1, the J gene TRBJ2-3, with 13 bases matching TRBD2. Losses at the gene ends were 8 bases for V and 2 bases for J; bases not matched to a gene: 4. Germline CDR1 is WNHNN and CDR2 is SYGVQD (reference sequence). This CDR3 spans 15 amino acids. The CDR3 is CASSGTSGATDTQYF. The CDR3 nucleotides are TGCGCCAGCTCCGGGACTAGCGGGGCCACAGATACGCAGTATTTT.

The CDR3 DNA follows: TGTGCCAGCAGCATCCGGGGTAGCGGTTACAATGAGCAGTTCTTC. Translation gives CASSIRGSGYNEQFF. This chain uses TRBV27 with TRBJ2-1, with a possible D match to TRBD2 (6 bases). V lost 6 bases to trimming and J lost 4 bases, with 16 bases between them. The germline V gene has CDR1 MNHEY and CDR2 SMNVEV (reference sequence). The CDR3 spans 15 residues.

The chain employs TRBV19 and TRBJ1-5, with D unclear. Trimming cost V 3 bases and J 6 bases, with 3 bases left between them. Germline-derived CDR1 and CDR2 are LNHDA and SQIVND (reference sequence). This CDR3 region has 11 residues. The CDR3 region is CASSMSQPQHF. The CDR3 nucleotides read TGTGCCAGTAGTATGAGTCAGCCCCAGCATTTT. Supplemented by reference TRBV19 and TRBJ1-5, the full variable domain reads DGGITQSPKYLFRKEGQNVTLSCEQNLNHDAMYWYRQDPGQGLRLIYYSQIVNDFQKGDIAEGYSVSREKKESFPLTVTSAQKNPTAFYLCASSMSQPQHFGDGTRLSIL.